Below, 7 T cell receptor beta chains from the same sample are listed, as sequenced in a study of T cell responses to AZD1222 COVID-19 vaccine (dated by TCRdb to 2020 to 2023). The label giving this sample's time point can be read as: baseline before first vaccination. The protocol used for the library was the immunoSEQ multiplex PCR assay. TCRdb took over this immuneACCESS table, retaining in-frame rearrangements with V and J assigned. Such tables are incomplete; in checked studies, under half of the missing clones stem from an unresolved V gene, and the remainder is unexplained. The sample table contains 150,000 to 200,000 clones; only one count was recorded for about 89% of them. 1.6% of the sample rests with the top ten. This specimen consisted of peripheral blood, obtained on day 0 of AZD1222 vaccination. These receptors came from an adult in good health.

The chain employs TRBV2 and TRBJ2-3; 9 bases are a match to TRBD1. CDR3 length: 14 amino acids. Germline V gives CDR1 SNHLY, CDR2 FYNNEI. With 7 bases clipped from V and 2 bases from J, the junction kept 4 bases outside the gene matches. DNA for the CDR3: TGTGCCAGCAAGGGACAGGGAGTCACAGATACGCAGTATTTT. Translating it yields CASKGQGVTDTQYF. Filled out from reference TRBV2 and TRBJ2-3, the complete variable domain reads EPEVTQTPSHQVTQMGQEVILRCVPISNHLYFYWYRQILGQKVEFLVSFYNNEISEKSEIFDDQFSVERPDGSNFTLKIRSTKLEDSAMYFCASKGQGVTDTQYFGPGTRLTVL.

This clone has a single count. The chain links TRBV25-1 to TRBJ2-3; a possible D gene is TRBD2 (5 bases). With 2 bases removed from V and 1 base from J, the gap between germline ends came to 10 bases. CDR3 length: 15 amino acids. Germline V gene lookup returns CDR1 MGHDK and CDR2 SYGVNS. The CDR3 spells CASSELAVGTDTQYF. In DNA form, the CDR3 reads TGTGCCAGCAGTGAACTAGCAGTGGGCACAGATACGCAGTATTTT.

The CDR3 DNA reads as TGCGCCAGCAGCCAAGAAGCCCCGCAGGTAGTGAACACTGAAGCTTTCTTT. Amino acids: CASSQEAPQVVNTEAFF. The rearrangement uses TRBV4-3 and TRBJ1-1; D is unresolved. From germline, CDR1 is LGHNA and CDR2 YSLEER. The CDR3 is 17 amino acids. Between the trimmed V and J ends, which lost 0 bases and 0 bases, there was a span of 14 bases.

CDR3 sequence: CASNPLRRSPYEQYF. The CDR3 DNA is TGTGCCAGCAACCCATTACGGAGGAGCCCATACGAGCAGTACTTC. The V and J genes are TRBV6-2 or TRBV6-3 and TRBJ2-7, with D tentatively TRBD2 (5 bases). Germline V gives CDR1 MNHEY, CDR2 SVGEGT. V lost 7 bases to trimming and J lost 4 bases, with 20 bases between them. The CDR3 has 15 residues.

The rearrangement uses TRBV7-3 and TRBJ2-2; TRBD1 matches at 8 bases. The CDR3 length is 13 residues. V was clipped by 4 bases and J by 6 bases; unmatched bases: 1. Germline CDR1 and CDR2: SGHTA and FQGTGA. CDR3 amino acids: CASSWTGPGELFF. The CDR3 DNA reads TGTGCCAGCAGCTGGACAGGGCCCGGGGAGCTGTTTTTT.

The CDR3 region has the DNA TGTGCCAGTACGGGACTAGCGGGGGCTCACACCGGGGAGCTGTTTTTT. Its translation is CASTGLAGAHTGELFF. J is TRBJ2-2 and V is TRBV19; the match to TRBD2 covers 14 bases. CDR1 is LNHDA and CDR2 is SQIVND in the germline V gene (reference sequence). V shed 7 bases, J shed 3 bases, and the junction held 4 bases outside the gene matches. The CDR3 runs to 16 residues.

V gene TRBV11-2 combines with J gene TRBJ1-1; D unresolved. With 1 base removed from V and 0 bases from J, the gap between germline ends came to 9 bases. The CDR3 contains 15 residues. Germline V CDR1 and CDR2: SGHAT, FQNNGV. The CDR3 DNA reads TGTGCCAGCAGCTTAGCTGGAGCTCTGAACACTGAAGCTTTCTTT. Translated, it gives CASSLAGALNTEAFF.